The entry below describes one T cell receptor (beta chain). This clonotype has a count of ten or more. This clone's antigen is unknown. No base qualities exist here, and no much larger clone lies one base off it. The cysteine opens and the phenylalanine closes a CDR3 of 15 amino acids. CDR3 DNA only is kept here, 45 bases in frame from base 1. V sheds 4 bases and J sheds 4 bases, leaving 16 bases between their ends. According to the germline V gene, CDR1 reads SGHRS and CDR2 reads YFSETQ. The source of the sample is a study of T cells after yellow fever vaccination (dated by TCRdb to about 2019). For the wider study: Libraries from fractions with low cell numbers were prepared with the SMART-Seq v4 Ultra Low Input RNA kit. Two healthy male donors made up the cohort, one aged 18 to 30 years and the other aged 30 to 40 years. Blood samples were taken at several timepoints before and after primary and secondary immunization, and bulk PBMC replicates and cell subsets were isolated. To follow T-cell clones before and after primary and booster YFV17D yellow fever vaccination, bulk TCR alpha and beta repertoires were sequenced over time. General conclusions and limits of the study: FACS-sorted repertoires could contain abundant contaminating clonotypes from the bulk population, so computational filtering was required. The secondary T-cell response was weaker than the primary response but faster, peaking on day 5 instead of day 15. Most clones expanded after primary vaccination (96% of CD4 and roughly 90% of CD8) were re-detected after the booster, suggesting that broad memory maintenance occurred. The study included only a couple of donors, which limits how far the findings can be generalized. A small share of clonotypes was detected in both CD4 and CD8 compartments, with the overlap likely arising from convergent recombination.

TCR cDNA was made using 5'RACE template switching, a step that added a universal primer site and unique molecular identifiers. Priming for cDNA synthesis came from both the TCR alpha and TCR beta constant segments. Libraries were amplified in two PCR steps, with sample barcodes and sequencing adapters added in the second step. Sequencing of libraries was performed on Illumina HiSeq 2500 (2x100 bp) or NovaSeq (2x150 bp). The authors' pipeline ran thus. Reads were demultiplexed and collapsed into UMI consensus sequences with MIGEC, and V(D)J alignment was performed with MiXCR. Using edgeR on replicate PBMC samples, clonotypes were called vaccine-responding if FDR was below 0.01 and the log2 fold change was above 5 up to day 15. Each bulk clonotype was labeled CD4 or CD8 based on which sequenced repertoire, CD4 or CD8, contained the clonotype at higher abundance. The raw public reads went through TCRdb reprocessing: fastp at Q25, MiXCR clone calling, in-frame beta chains kept. For every CDR3 protein sequence, its rows merge into one entry that carries the most common genes and DNA. The V and J calls follow TCRdb's processing rather than the paper's. This sample comprises 90,000 to 150,000 distinct CDR3 sequences, 6.5% to 9% of them detected only once. Together, the top ten hold approximately 2.7% of the sample.

The treatment or condition label corresponds to: live attenuated yellow fever vaccine strain. A standard Ficoll-Paque protocol was used to isolate PBMCs from peripheral blood. CD4 and CD8 T-cell fractions were isolated with Dynabeads CD4 and CD8 positive selection kits. RNA was extracted with TriZol from bulk PBMCs, CD4 and CD8 fractions, and dextramer-positive and dextramer-negative fractions. The chain is assembled from TRBV5-1 and TRBJ2-3; the D gene remains uncertain. The sequence derives from a young man who received the YFV17D yellow fever vaccine. The source was CD4+ T cells sorted from PBMCs, collected approximately 47 days after the first yellow fever vaccination. Here the CDR3 is given as CASSVALPGADTQYF. The DNA sequence reads TGCGCCAGCAGCGTTGCCCTACCCGGCGCAGATACGCAGTATTTT.